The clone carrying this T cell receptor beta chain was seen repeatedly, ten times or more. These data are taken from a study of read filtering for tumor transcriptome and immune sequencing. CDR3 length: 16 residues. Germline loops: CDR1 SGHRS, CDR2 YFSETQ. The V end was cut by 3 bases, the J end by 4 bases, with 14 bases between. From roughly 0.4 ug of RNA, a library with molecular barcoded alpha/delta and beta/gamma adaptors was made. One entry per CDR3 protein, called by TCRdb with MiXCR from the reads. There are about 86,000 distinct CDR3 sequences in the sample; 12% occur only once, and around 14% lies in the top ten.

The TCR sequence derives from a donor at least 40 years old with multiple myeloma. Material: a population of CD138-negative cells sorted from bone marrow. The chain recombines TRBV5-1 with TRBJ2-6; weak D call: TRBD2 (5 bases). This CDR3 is CASSSGKVGGANVLTF. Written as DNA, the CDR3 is TGCGCCAGCAGCTCCGGGAAAGTTGGGGGGGCCAACGTCCTGACTTTC.